The following is a T cell receptor beta chain sequence with its context. The data derive from a study of blood T cell repertoires in COVID-19. Study-wide background: Acute and convalescent COVID-19 samples came from the United States, Italy and Spain. Sample material is recorded as cDNA or gDNA derived from T cells, B-cell-depleted T cells, or PBMCs.

Per the study methods: Cell counts per sample came from amplifying reference gene primers. This table comes from immunoSEQ multiplex PCR, and its TCRdb copy is limited to in-frame clones, with some not included. V, J and clone size were drawn from that table, and D and trimming were deduced from the DNA. Found here are around 200,000 clones, 88% of them singletons; the top ten hold approximately 0.7%. The CDR3 has 15 amino acids. Germline V gene sequence: CDR1 SGHAT, CDR2 FQNNGV. Losses at the gene ends were 3 bases for V and 4 bases for J; bases not matched to a gene: 5. The TCR comes from a man aged 40-49 years with acute or convalescent COVID-19. The chain is built from TRBV11-2 and TRBJ2-2; the match to TRBD1 covers 7 bases. Sequencing input: peripheral blood. CDR3 loop: CASSLRQGSTGELFF. The CDR3 DNA reads TGTGCCAGCAGCTTGAGACAGGGCTCCACCGGGGAGCTGTTTTTT.